A selection of T cell receptor beta chains follows, all from one sample in a study of control samples from healthy donors and cancer patients. Sequenced by immunoSEQ multiplex PCR; TCRdb stores in-frame clones only, minus some. The sample consists of 150,000 to 200,000 clones, around nine tenths of them appearing once. Sequencing was performed on blood. Receptor source: a man younger than 45 in good health. Both conserved end residues are part of each CDR3. The D gene is left open where the match is weak. Expanded clones are given a class, and other clones once, few, many or no size at all.

abundance	v_gene	d_gene	j_gene	CDR3aa	CDR3nt
.	TRBV5-1	.	TRBJ1-4	CASSLGAAPRDEKLFF	TGCGCCAGCAGCTTGGGGGCCGCACCCAGGGATGAAAAACTGTTTTTT
.	TRBV7-2	TRBD2	TRBJ2-3	CASSLVRRAGGALDTQYF	TGTGCCAGCAGCTTAGTTCGCCGGGCCGGGGGGGCCTTAGATACGCAGTATTTT
.	TRBV7-3	TRBD1	TRBJ2-3	CASSAGQGATDTQYF	TGTGCCAGCAGCGCCGGACAGGGGGCCACAGATACGCAGTATTTT
.	TRBV30	.	TRBJ1-1	CACQGLNTEAFF	TGTGCCTGCCAGGGCCTAAACACTGAAGCTTTCTTT
.	TRBV29-1	TRBD1	TRBJ2-7	CSVVRDRGIYEQYF	TGCAGCGTTGTAAGGGACAGGGGTATCTACGAGCAGTACTTC
.	TRBV2	.	TRBJ1-6	CATTVLEALHF	TGTGCCACCACAGTGTTGGAAGCCCTGCACTTT
.	TRBV7-2	.	TRBJ1-1	CASSFDGTEAFF	TGTGCCAGCAGCTTCGACGGGACTGAAGCTTTCTTT
.	TRBV2	TRBD1	TRBJ1-2	CASSKLSGGGYGHTF	TGTGCCAGCAGCAAGCTATCAGGGGGCGGGTATGGCCACACCTTC
.	TRBV7-2	.	TRBJ1-6	CASSRVTAQSGNSPLHF	TGTGCCAGCAGCAGGGTGACAGCGCAGAGCGGCAATTCACCCCTCCACTTT
.	TRBV6-4	.	TRBJ2-1	CASRETRSYNEQFF	TGTGCCAGCAGGGAAACGAGGTCCTACAATGAGCAGTTCTTC
.	TRBV25-1	TRBD1	TRBJ1-1	CASSDSSQGAPEAFF	TGTGCCAGCAGTGATTCCTCACAGGGGGCCCCTGAAGCTTTCTTT
.	TRBV2	.	TRBJ1-4	CASSEFGFRGQTNEKLFF	TGTGCCAGCAGTGAATTCGGATTCCGGGGGCAGACTAATGAAAAACTGTTTTTT
.	TRBV10-1	.	TRBJ1-3	CASSPGQRVGNTIYF	TGCGCCAGCAGTCCCGGACAGCGCGTGGGAAACACCATATATTTT
.	TRBV21-1	.	TRBJ1-6	CASSKYGTEFSPLHF	TGTGCCAGCAGCAAGTACGGGACAGAATTTTCACCCCTCCACTTT
.	TRBV5-1	.	TRBJ1-4	CASSLGPTNEKLFF	TGCGCCAGCAGCTTAGGGCCAACTAATGAAAAACTGTTTTTT
once	TRBV10-3	TRBD1	TRBJ1-1	CAITQGAGTEAFF	TGTGCCATCACTCAGGGGGCGGGCACTGAAGCTTTCTTT
.	TRBV7-3	TRBD1	TRBJ2-5	CASSLGAGGWETQYF	TGTGCCAGCAGCTTAGGGGCAGGGGGCTGGGAGACCCAGTACTTC
.	TRBV19	.	TRBJ1-5	CASSPYRTLSINQPQHF	TGTGCCAGTAGTCCCTACCGGACATTGTCCATAAATCAGCCCCAGCATTTT
.	TRBV3-1/TRBV3-2	.	TRBJ1-2	CASSQGYGYTF	TGTGCCAGCAGCCAAGGATATGGCTACACCTTC
.	TRBV28	.	TRBJ1-4	CASSPKPTTNEKLFF	TGTGCCAGCAGTCCAAAGCCTACAACTAATGAAAAACTGTTTTTT
.	TRBV15	TRBD1	TRBJ1-4	CATSRGLSGGTNEKLFF	TGTGCCACCAGCAGAGGTCTTTCAGGGGGGACTAATGAAAAACTGTTTTTT
.	TRBV5-6	TRBD2	TRBJ2-1	CASTSSSSGEVFNEQFF	TGTGCCAGCACCTCCTCCTCGAGCGGGGAAGTCTTCAATGAGCAGTTCTTC
.	TRBV30	TRBD1	TRBJ2-1	CAWSTGASYNEQFF	TGTGCCTGGTCTACAGGGGCCTCCTACAATGAGCAGTTCTTC
few	TRBV9	.	TRBJ1-1	CASSAALNTEAFF	TGTGCCAGCAGCGCCGCCCTCAACACTGAAGCTTTCTTT
.	TRBV20-1	.	TRBJ1-1	CSASGPGNTEAFF	TGCAGTGCTAGTGGACCGGGGAACACTGAAGCTTTCTTT
.	TRBV5-4	.	TRBJ1-3	CASSLGPDAVGGNTIYF	TGTGCCAGCAGCTTGGGACCCGACGCGGTGGGAGGAAACACCATATATTTT
.	TRBV30	.	TRBJ2-7	CAWRLSGGSYEQYF	TGTGCCTGGAGGCTTTCCGGAGGTTCCTACGAGCAGTACTTC
.	TRBV2	TRBD2	TRBJ2-1	CASSEITSGTPRDEQFF	TGTGCCAGCAGTGAGATCACTAGCGGGACACCAAGAGATGAGCAGTTCTTC
few	TRBV5-1	.	TRBJ2-7	CASSLAWDGGYEQYF	TGCGCCAGCAGCTTGGCGTGGGACGGAGGATACGAGCAGTACTTC